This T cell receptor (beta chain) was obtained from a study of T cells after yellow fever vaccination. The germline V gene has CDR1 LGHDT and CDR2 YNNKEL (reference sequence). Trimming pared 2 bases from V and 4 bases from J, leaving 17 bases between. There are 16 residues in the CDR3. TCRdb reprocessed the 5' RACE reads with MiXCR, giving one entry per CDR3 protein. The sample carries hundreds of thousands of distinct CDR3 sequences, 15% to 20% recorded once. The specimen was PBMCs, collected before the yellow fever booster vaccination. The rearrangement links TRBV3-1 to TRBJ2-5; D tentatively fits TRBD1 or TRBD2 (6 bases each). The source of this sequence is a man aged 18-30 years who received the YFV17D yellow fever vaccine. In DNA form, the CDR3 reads TGTGCCAGCAGCCAAAGGGGGAGGCAGGCGGTAGAGACCCAGTACTTC. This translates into CASSQRGRQAVETQYF.